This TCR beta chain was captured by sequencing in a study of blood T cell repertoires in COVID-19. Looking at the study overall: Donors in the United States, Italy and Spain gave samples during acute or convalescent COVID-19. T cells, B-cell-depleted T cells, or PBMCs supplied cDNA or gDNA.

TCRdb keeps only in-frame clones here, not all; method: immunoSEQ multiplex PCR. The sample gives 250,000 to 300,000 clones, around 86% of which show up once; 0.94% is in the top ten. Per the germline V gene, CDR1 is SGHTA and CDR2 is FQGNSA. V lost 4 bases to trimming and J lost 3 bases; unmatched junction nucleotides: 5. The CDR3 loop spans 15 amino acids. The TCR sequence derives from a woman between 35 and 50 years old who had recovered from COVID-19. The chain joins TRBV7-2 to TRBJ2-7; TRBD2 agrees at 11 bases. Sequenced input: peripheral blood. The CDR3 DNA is TGTGCCAGCAGCTCGACCGGGACTAGCGGCTACGAGCAGTACTTC. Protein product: CASSSTGTSGYEQYF. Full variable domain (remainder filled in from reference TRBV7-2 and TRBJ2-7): GAGVSQSPSNKVTEKGKDVELRCDPISGHTALYWYRQSLGQGLEFLIYFQGNSAPDKSGLPSDRFSAERTGGSVSTLTIQRTQQEDSAVYLCASSSTGTSGYEQYFGPGTRLTVT.